The entry below describes one T cell receptor beta chain. Its antigen remains unknown. The PCR was carried out with 60 Vbeta primers and 13 Jbeta primers. Profiling relied on immunoSEQ multiplex PCR, and the TCRdb table lists in-frame clones only, not all of them. The table lists 150,000 to 200,000 clones, roughly 80% of them singletons. The data stem from a study of cytomegalovirus exposure and HLA in healthy donors. Study results and limitations: While the bulk of TCR sequences proved rare, some public TCRs turned up in many donors. Per published reports, the classifier diagnosed cytomegalovirus status with high specificity and sensitivity. Earlier analysis looked at TCR beta V segments, and most were productive about 90% or about 30% of the time. Reports state that TCR beta sequences accurately predicted most subjects' HLA-A and HLA-B alleles.

From germline, CDR1 is MDHEN and CDR2 SYDVKM. This CDR3 has 13 amino acids. The V end lost 3 bases, the J end lost 1 base, and 6 bases lay between the germline ends. This TCR derives from a woman in her thirties or forties in good health and CMV-seronegative. The sample taken for sequencing was PBMCs. The chain couples TRBV28 to TRBJ1-1, with unresolved D. The CDR3 loop is CASSFNRNTEAFF. The CDR3 DNA reads TGTGCCAGCAGTTTCAACAGGAACACTGAAGCTTTCTTT.